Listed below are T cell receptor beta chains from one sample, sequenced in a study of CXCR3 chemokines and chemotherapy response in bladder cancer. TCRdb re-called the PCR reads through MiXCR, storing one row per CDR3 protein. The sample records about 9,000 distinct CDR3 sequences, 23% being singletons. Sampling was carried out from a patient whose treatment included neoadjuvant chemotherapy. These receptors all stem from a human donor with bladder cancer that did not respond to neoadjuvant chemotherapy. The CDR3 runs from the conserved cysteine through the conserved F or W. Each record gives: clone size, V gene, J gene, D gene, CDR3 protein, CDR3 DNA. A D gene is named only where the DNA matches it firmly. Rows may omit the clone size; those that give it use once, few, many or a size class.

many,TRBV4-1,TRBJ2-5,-,CASSQPDRRQETQYF,TGCGCCAGCAGCCAACCGGACAGACGACAAGAGACCCAGTACTTC
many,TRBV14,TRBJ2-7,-,CASSQEQIYEQYF,TGTGCCAGCAGCCAAGAACAGATCTACGAGCAGTACTTC
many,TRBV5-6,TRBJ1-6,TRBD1,CASSWGDREDSPLHF,TGTGCCAGCAGCTGGGGGGACAGGGAAGATTCACCCCTCCACTTT
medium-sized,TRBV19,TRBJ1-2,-,CARTRTRFDYGYTF,TGTGCCAGGACAAGGACGAGGTTTGACTATGGCTACACCTTC
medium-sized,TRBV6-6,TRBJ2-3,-,CASSPRASTDTQYF,TGTGCCAGCAGCCCCAGGGCTAGCACAGATACGCAGTATTTT
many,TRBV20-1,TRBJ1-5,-,CSARDGMNQPQHF,TGCAGTGCTAGAGACGGGATGAATCAGCCCCAGCATTTT
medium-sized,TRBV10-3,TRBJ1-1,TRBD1,CAISVGTGGTEAFF,TGTGCCATCAGTGTTGGGACAGGGGGGACTGAAGCTTTCTTT
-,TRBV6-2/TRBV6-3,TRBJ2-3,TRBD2,CASRGTSADTDTQYF,TGTGCCAGCAGGGGGACTAGCGCCGACACAGATACGCAGTATTTT
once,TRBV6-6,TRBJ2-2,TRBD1,CASKTGEAGELFF,TGTGCCAGCAAGACAGGGGAGGCCGGGGAGCTGTTTTTT
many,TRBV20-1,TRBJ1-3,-,CSASPGGNTIYF,TGCAGTGCCAGCCCCGGAGGAAACACCATATATTTT
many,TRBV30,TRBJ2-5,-,CAWSVWGVGETQYF,TGTGCCTGGAGTGTTTGGGGGGTGGGGGAGACCCAGTACTTC
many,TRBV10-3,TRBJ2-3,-,CAISESQLTTDTQYF,TGTGCCATCAGTGAGTCCCAGCTAACCACAGATACGCAGTATTTT
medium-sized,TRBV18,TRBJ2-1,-,CASSPSGFSYNEQFF,TGTGCCAGCTCACCGAGTGGATTCTCCTACAATGAGCAGTTCTTC
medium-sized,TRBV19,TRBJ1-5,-,CASSIVRILGQPQHF,TGTGCCAGTAGTATAGTAAGGATTCTGGGTCAGCCCCAGCATTTT
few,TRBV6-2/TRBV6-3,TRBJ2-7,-,CASSSTTGPNSYEQYF,TGTGCCAGCAGCTCAACCACAGGGCCCAACTCCTACGAGCAGTACTTC
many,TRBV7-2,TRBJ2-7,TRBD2,CASSPPSGGPLEQYF,TGTGCCAGCAGCCCCCCTAGCGGGGGTCCCCTCGAGCAGTACTTC
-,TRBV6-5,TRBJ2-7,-,CASSYGDSYEQYF,TGTGCCAGCAGTTACGGGGACTCCTACGAGCAGTACTTC
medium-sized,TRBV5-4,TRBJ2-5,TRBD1,CASSRDRGQETQYF,TGTGCCAGCAGCAGGGACAGGGGGCAAGAGACCCAGTACTTC
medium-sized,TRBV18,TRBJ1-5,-,CASSPGGPGGNQPQHF,TGTGCCAGCTCCCCCGGGGGGCCCGGGGGCAATCAGCCCCAGCATTTT
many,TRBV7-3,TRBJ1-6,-,CASSFQPPNSPLHF,TGTGCCAGCAGCTTTCAGCCCCCTAATTCACCCCTCCACTTT
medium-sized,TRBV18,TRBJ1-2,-,CASSPSPLQGGYTF,TGTGCCAGCTCACCAAGTCCGCTCCAGGGCGGCTACACCTTC
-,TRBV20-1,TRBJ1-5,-,CSASGGKSNQPQHF,TGCAGTGCTAGTGGGGGGAAAAGCAATCAGCCCCAGCATTTT
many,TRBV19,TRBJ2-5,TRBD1,CASSITGGSETQYF,TGTGCCAGTAGTATTACAGGGGGAAGTGAGACCCAGTACTTC
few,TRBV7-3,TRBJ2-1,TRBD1,CASSLRDRGENEQFF,TGTGCCAGCAGCCTTCGGGACAGGGGTGAGAATGAGCAGTTCTTC
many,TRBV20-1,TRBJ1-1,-,CRDGRHTEAFF,TGCAGGGACGGTAGACACACTGAAGCTTTCTTT
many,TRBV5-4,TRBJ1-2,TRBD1,CASIGGDRASDGYTF,TGTGCCAGCATTGGGGGGGACAGGGCTTCGGATGGCTACACCTTC
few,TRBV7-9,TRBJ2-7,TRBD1,CASSRRDSGYEQYF,TGTGCCAGCAGCCGAAGGGACAGCGGCTACGAGCAGTACTTC
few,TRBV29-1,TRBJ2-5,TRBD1,CSVVGDRDVETQYF,TGCAGCGTTGTAGGGGACAGGGACGTAGAGACCCAGTACTTC
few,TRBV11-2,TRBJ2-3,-,CASSMQRGTDTQYF,TGTGCCAGCAGCATGCAGCGGGGCACAGATACGCAGTATTTT
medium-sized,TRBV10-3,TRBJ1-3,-,CAISGGRGGSGNTIYF,TGTGCCATCAGTGGGGGCAGGGGCGGCTCTGGAAACACCATATATTTT
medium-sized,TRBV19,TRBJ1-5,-,CARSTGMQHF,TGTGCCAGGTCGACAGGCATGCAGCATTTT
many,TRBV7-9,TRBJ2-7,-,CASSPRTDPYEQYF,TGTGCCAGCAGCCCCAGGACTGACCCCTACGAGCAGTACTTC
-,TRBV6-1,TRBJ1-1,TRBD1,CASGSGQTEAFF,TGTGCCAGCGGGTCGGGACAGACTGAAGCTTTCTTT
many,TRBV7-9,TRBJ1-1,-,CASSLAGVGTEAFF,TGTGCCAGCAGCTTAGCAGGGGTCGGCACTGAAGCTTTCTTT
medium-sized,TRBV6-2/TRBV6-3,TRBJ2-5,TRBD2,CASSRSGTSPFPETQYF,TGTGCCAGCAGCCGATCCGGGACTAGTCCCTTCCCGGAGACCCAGTACTTC
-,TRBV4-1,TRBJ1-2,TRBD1,CASSQEGQGATGGYTF,TGCGCCAGCAGCCAAGAGGGACAGGGGGCGACAGGTGGCTACACCTTC
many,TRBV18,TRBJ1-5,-,CASSYGAGGAGQPQHF,TGTGCCAGCTCATACGGGGCCGGGGGCGCAGGACAGCCCCAGCATTTT
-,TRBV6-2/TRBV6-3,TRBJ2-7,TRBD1,CASRLPGQGYKQYF,TGTGCCAGCAGACTTCCGGGACAGGGCTACAAGCAGTACTTC
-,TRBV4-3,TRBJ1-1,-,CASSQHSGDETEAFF,TGCGCCAGCAGCCAGCATTCAGGGGATGAAACTGAAGCTTTCTTT